The sequence of this T cell receptor beta chain was determined in a study of cytomegalovirus exposure and HLA in healthy donors. Study context: Inside one of the first data releases sat 80 million to 95 million unique TCRs taken from HLA-typed donors. Study findings and constraints: Later on, a genetic analysis was performed. It linked a missense variant in DCLRE1C with V- and J-gene trimming of TCR beta. Later analysis found that TCR beta chains associated with HLA were more clonally expanded than other, equally common chains.

The PCR ran on 60 Vbeta and 13 Jbeta primers. Data came from immunoSEQ multiplex PCR; TCRdb stores just in-frame clones and leaves some out. The table shows 150,000 to 200,000 clones, with 80% to 90% occurring only once. Though probably carrying unrecorded immune exposures, donors were nominally healthy at sampling. For this clone: Its antigen is not known. At the DNA level, this CDR3 is encoded by other sequences in the same sample as well.

The sample consisted of PBMCs. The source is a man between 18 and 29 years old in good health and CMV-seronegative.

The chain's CDR3 is CASSLGQGPYEQYF. The CDR3, as DNA: TGCGCCAGCAGCTTGGGACAGGGACCCTACGAGCAGTACTTC. V is TRBV5-1 and J is TRBJ2-7; 7 bases are a match to TRBD1. Trimming removed 0 bases from V and 2 bases from J; junction bases left unmatched: 2. Germline V gene lookup returns CDR1 SGHRS and CDR2 YFSETQ. The CDR3 has 14 amino acids.